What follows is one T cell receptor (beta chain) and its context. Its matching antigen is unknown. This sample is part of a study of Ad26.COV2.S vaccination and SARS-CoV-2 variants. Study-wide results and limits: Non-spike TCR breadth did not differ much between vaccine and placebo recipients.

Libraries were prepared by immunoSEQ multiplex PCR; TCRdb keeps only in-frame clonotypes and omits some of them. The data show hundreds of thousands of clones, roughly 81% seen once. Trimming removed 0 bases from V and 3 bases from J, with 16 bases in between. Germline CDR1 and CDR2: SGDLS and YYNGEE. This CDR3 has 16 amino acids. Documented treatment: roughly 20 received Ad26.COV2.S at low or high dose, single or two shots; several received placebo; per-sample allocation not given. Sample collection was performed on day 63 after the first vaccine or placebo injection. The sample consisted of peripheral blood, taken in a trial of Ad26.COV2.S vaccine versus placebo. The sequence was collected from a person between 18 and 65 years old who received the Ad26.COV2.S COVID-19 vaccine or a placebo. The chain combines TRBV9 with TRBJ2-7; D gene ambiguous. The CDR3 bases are TGTGCCAGCAGCGTAGTAGTGGACGAAAACCTCTACGAGCAGTACTTC. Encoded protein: CASSVVVDENLYEQYF.